This T cell receptor beta chain was profiled in a study of blood T cell repertoires in COVID-19. Study at large: From the United States, Italy and Spain came samples of acute and convalescent COVID-19. T cells, B-cell-depleted T cells, or PBMCs supplied cDNA or gDNA.

Original analysis: Reference gene primers were amplified, and this amplification served to estimate nucleated cell counts. TCRdb's table, derived via immunoSEQ multiplex PCR, lists solely in-frame clones and lacks some. That table furnishes V, J and clone size, whereas the DNA furnished D and trimming. The table shows approximately 280,000 clones, with about 89% occurring only once. The CDR3 length is 15 residues. Germline V gene sequence: CDR1 KGHDR, CDR2 SFDVKD. Trimming took off 3 bases at V and 5 bases at J, with 12 bases between the two ends. V is TRBV24-1 and J is TRBJ2-2; perhaps TRBD1 as D (5 bases). Sequenced: peripheral blood. This TCR derives from a middle-aged man with acute or convalescent COVID-19. The chain's CDR3 is CATSDRDRLTGELFF. The CDR3 DNA sequence: TGTGCCACCAGTGATAGAGACAGATTGACCGGGGAGCTGTTTTTT.